The T cell receptor beta chain under discussion was sequenced for a study of blood T cell repertoires in COVID-19. Sequenced by immunoSEQ multiplex PCR; TCRdb stores in-frame clones only, minus some. Among 250,000 or so clones listed, around 85% were seen once. The CDR3 loop spans 14 amino acids. Germline V gene sequence: CDR1 LNHDA, CDR2 SQIVND (reference sequence). The ends were cut back, 5 bases at V and 7 bases at J, with 12 bases in the middle. V usage is TRBV19 and J usage is TRBJ1-6; the D is unclear. Sequences were obtained from peripheral blood. The receptor was derived from an older woman with active or convalescent COVID-19. The DNA for the CDR3 is TGTGCCAGTAGTGTCTCCCTGTTAAATTCACCCCTCCACTTT. Amino acids: CASSVSLLNSPLHF.